Each of the 2 T cell receptor beta chains below was sequenced from the same sample in a study of control samples from healthy donors and cancer patients. This table comes from immunoSEQ multiplex PCR, and its TCRdb copy is limited to in-frame clones, with some not included. The sample shows about 150,000 clones, 90% to 95% of them seen only once. Input material: blood. The receptor set was obtained from a man between 18 and 35 years old in good health.

The chain combines TRBV6-5 with TRBJ2-7; possible D gene TRBD1, 5 bases. The V gene's germline CDR1 is MNHEY and CDR2 SVGAGI. With 6 bases removed from V and 1 base from J, the gap between germline ends came to 10 bases. CDR3 length: 13 amino acids. The CDR3 region is CASRATESYEQYF. CDR3 nucleotides: TGTGCCAGCAGAGCGACAGAATCCTACGAGCAGTACTTC.

The gene calls are TRBV4-1 and TRBJ2-7, with 7 bases fitting TRBD1. The junction had 3 bases not matched to a gene; V was cut back by 2 bases and J by 2 bases. CDR3 length equals 14 residues. Germline assignment: CDR1 MGHRA and CDR2 YSYEKL. CDR3 coding DNA: TGCGCCAGCAGCCAACCGGACAGGACCTACGAGCAGTACTTC. Translation gives CASSQPDRTYEQYF.